This passage covers 25 T cell receptor beta chains from one sample sequenced in a study of shared clonotypes between healthy human individuals. The repertoire was sequenced with immunoSEQ multiplex PCR; TCRdb's copy has only in-frame clones and lacks some. The table lists some 500,000 clones, about 96% of them singletons. The sample comprised naive CD4+ T cells sorted from blood. Subset noted: CD45RA+ positively selected. These receptors originate from a woman in her twenties or thirties in good health.

The J gene is TRBJ2-7, the V gene TRBV6-1, with TRBD1 identical over 9 bases. Germline CDR1 is MNHNS and CDR2 is SASEGT. The junction had 3 bases not matched to a gene; V was cut back by 6 bases and J by 0 bases. The CDR3 has 14 residues. CDR3 coding DNA: TGTGCCAGCAGAAGACAGGGGGACTCCTACGAGCAGTACTTC. Its translation: CASRRQGDSYEQYF.

This clone was picked up one time. At the DNA level, this CDR3 is encoded by other sequences in the same sample as well. The V and J genes are TRBV18 and TRBJ1-5; D gene unclear. The ends were cut back, 2 bases at V and 7 bases at J, with 9 bases in the middle. There are 13 residues in the CDR3. Per germline, CDR1 KGHSH and CDR2 LQKENI. The DNA of the CDR3 is TGTGCCAGCTCACCAGGAGAGGGCCAGCCCCAGCATTTT. This gives the protein CASSPGEGQPQHF.

The CDR3 DNA is TGTGCCAGCAGCACCGACAGGAGTTTGAGAGATACGCAGTATTTT. Translated: CASSTDRSLRDTQYF. The chain joins TRBV7-2 to TRBJ2-3; D is possibly TRBD1 (6 bases). The CDR3 length is 15 residues. Trimming removed 5 bases from V and 5 bases from J, with 17 bases in between. CDR1 is SGHTA, CDR2 FQGNSA, per germline.

This chain connects TRBV11-3 to TRBJ1-1; tentative D call: TRBD1 (5 bases). With 5 bases removed from V and 1 base from J, the gap between germline ends came to 11 bases. This CDR3 comprises 14 residues. The V gene's germline CDR1 is SGHNT and CDR2 YENEEA. The CDR3 here is CASSPRQGNTEAFF. DNA of the CDR3: TGTGCCAGCAGCCCCCGCCAGGGGAACACTGAAGCTTTCTTT.

J is TRBJ1-4 and V is TRBV6-1; D gene ambiguous. Germline lookup yields CDR1 MNHNS and CDR2 SASEGT. The V end was cut by 3 bases, the J end by 0 bases, with 11 bases between. The CDR3 has 16 amino acids. The CDR3 bases are TGTGCCAGCAGTGATGCCGCCTTAGCAACTAATGAAAAACTGTTTTTT. The encoded protein is CASSDAALATNEKLFF.

J is TRBJ2-3 and V is TRBV2, with no clear D. V was shortened by 7 bases and J by 9 bases, with 14 bases between the two germline ends. In germline, CDR1 is SNHLY, CDR2 FYNNEI. This CDR3 has 12 amino acids. The CDR3 nucleotides read TGTGCCAGCATGATGGGTAGAAGAACGCAGTATTTT. Translated: CASMMGRRTQYF.

This clone was picked up a small number of times. V is TRBV7-3 and J is TRBJ2-5, with D perhaps assigned TRBD1 or TRBD2 (5 bases each). This CDR3 is 16 amino acids long. Germline CDR1 and CDR2: SGHTA and FQGTGA. V was trimmed by 5 bases and J by 4 bases, leaving 20 bases between them. CDR3 sequence reads: CASSPTGTVRGETQYF. The CDR3 nucleotides are TGTGCCAGCAGCCCCACCGGGACCGTACGAGGAGAGACCCAGTACTTC.

This chain connects TRBV5-8 to TRBJ1-2, with D unresolved. Trimming took off 5 bases at V and 6 bases at J, with 14 bases between the two ends. The CDR3 covers 13 residues. Germline CDR1 is SGHTS and CDR2 is YDEGEE. The chain's CDR3 is CASRPWTSHGYTF. The CDR3 bases are TGTGCCAGCAGACCATGGACGAGCCATGGCTACACCTTC.

The gene calls are TRBV28 and TRBJ2-7; weak D call: TRBD1 (5 bases). The V and J ends lost 7 bases and 3 bases respectively, with 7 bases between them. The germline V gene has CDR1 MDHEN and CDR2 SYDVKM. This CDR3 has 11 amino acids. CDR3 DNA sequence: TGTGCCAGCAAGGGGTTCTACGAGCAGTACTTC. This translates into CASKGFYEQYF.

The V gene is TRBV28, the J gene TRBJ1-1; D is perhaps TRBD1 (6 bases). CDR1 and CDR2 (germline): MDHEN, SYDVKM. CDR3 length: 16 amino acids. Trimming cost V 3 bases and J 6 bases, with 20 bases left between them. The CDR3 nucleotides read TGTGCCAGCAGTTTTGGGGGCGGTTTAGTGGTCTCTGAAGCTTTCTTT. Translating it yields CASSFGGGLVVSEAFF.

Notes on this clone: The same CDR3 is also encoded by other DNA sequences in this sample. V usage is TRBV6-1 and J usage is TRBJ1-5, with D hard to call. The CDR3 consists of 12 residues. Germline V gene data show CDR1 as MNHNS and CDR2 as SASEGT. V was cut by 4 bases and J by 0 bases, with 1 base left in between. The CDR3: CASSGSNQPQHF. The CDR3 DNA follows: TGTGCCAGCAGTGGTAGCAATCAGCCCCAGCATTTT.

The V gene is TRBV18, the J gene TRBJ1-1, with 9 bases that match TRBD1. The CDR3 length is 16 residues. CDR1 and CDR2 from the germline V gene are KGHSH and LQKENI. Trimming cost V 2 bases and J 1 base; bases outside gene matches: 5. The CDR3 nucleotides read TGTGCCAGCTCACCAATCCGGACAGGGGAGAACACTGAAGCTTTCTTT. Translating it yields CASSPIRTGENTEAFF.

The chain combines TRBV30 with TRBJ2-7; D is perhaps TRBD2 (6 bases). CDR3 length: 12 residues. V gave up 4 bases and J gave up 5 bases, with 12 bases separating them. Germline loops: CDR1 GTSNPN, CDR2 SVGIG (reference sequence). The CDR3 bases are TGTGCCTGGAACCTGGAGCGGGACGAGCAGTACTTC. This encodes CAWNLERDEQYF.

The chain joins TRBV19 to TRBJ1-5; 10 bases are shared with TRBD1. CDR1 and CDR2 from the germline V gene are LNHDA and SQIVND (reference sequence). The ends lost 6 bases at V and 9 bases at J; junction bases unmatched: 11. This CDR3 contains 15 residues. The CDR3 sequence is CASRKTGGEVLPQHF. CDR3 sequence (DNA): TGTGCCAGTAGGAAGACAGGGGGCGAGGTCTTGCCCCAGCATTTT. Complete variable domain (other parts from reference TRBV19 and TRBJ1-5): DGGITQSPKYLFRKEGQNVTLSCEQNLNHDAMYWYRQDPGQGLRLIYYSQIVNDFQKGDIAEGYSVSREKKESFPLTVTSAQKNPTAFYLCASRKTGGEVLPQHFGDGTRLSIL.

This clone was detected once. V and J are TRBV27 and TRBJ1-2; D gene ambiguous. In germline, CDR1 is MNHEY, CDR2 SMNVEV (reference sequence). The V and J ends lost 6 bases and 4 bases respectively, with 18 bases between them. The CDR3 is 15 residues long. The CDR3: CASSSRGGISYGYTF. The CDR3 bases are TGTGCCAGCAGCTCCCGGGGTGGAATTAGCTATGGCTACACCTTC.

This rearrangement joins TRBV2 to TRBJ1-2; 9 bases are a match to TRBD1. The CDR3 runs to 14 residues. Germline V gives CDR1 SNHLY, CDR2 FYNNEI. Trimming took 6 bases from V and 6 from J; bases not matched to a gene: 8. The CDR3 reads CASRQGANPDGYTF. CDR3 nucleotides: TGTGCCAGCAGACAGGGGGCGAATCCGGATGGCTACACCTTC.

V is TRBV28 and J is TRBJ1-5, with D unclear. The V end lost 3 bases, the J end lost 0 bases, and 24 bases lay between the germline ends. This CDR3 contains 20 residues. Germline V lookup: CDR1 MDHEN, CDR2 SYDVKM. CDR3 in amino acids: CASSFGPLPEDVGSNQPQHF. The DNA of the CDR3 is TGTGCCAGCAGTTTCGGCCCACTCCCTGAGGACGTCGGTAGCAATCAGCCCCAGCATTTT.

The chain links TRBV2 to TRBJ2-4; perhaps TRBD1 as D (5 bases). With 8 bases removed from V and 11 bases from J, the gap between germline ends came to 19 bases. There are 13 residues in the CDR3. The germline CDR1 and CDR2 sequences are SNHLY and FYNNEI. CDR3 protein: CASHSTGSFLQYF. CDR3 sequence (DNA): TGTGCCAGCCACTCCACAGGCAGTTTCCTTCAGTACTTC.

The chain recombines TRBV14 with TRBJ2-2; possibly TRBD2 for D (5 bases). The CDR3 spans 14 residues. The V end lost 1 base, the J end lost 8 bases, and 11 bases lay between the germline ends. Germline CDR1 and CDR2: SGHDN and FVKESK. For the CDR3, the DNA is TGTGCCAGCAGCCAAGTCCAGCGGTTAGGGGAGCTGTTTTTT. Residues: CASSQVQRLGELFF.

This clone was recorded only once. The CDR3 spells CASSLRREGLPSTDTQYF. CDR3 nucleotide sequence: TGCGCCAGCAGCTTACGGAGGGAGGGCCTTCCTAGCACAGATACGCAGTATTTT. This sequence joins TRBV5-1 and TRBJ2-3, with 7 bases that match TRBD2. Germline V gene sequence: CDR1 SGHRS, CDR2 YFSETQ. The CDR3 covers 18 residues. J gave up 0 bases and V 2 bases, and 12 bases lay outside the gene matches.

CDR3 in amino acids: CASSLGLAGVYEQYF. CDR3 bases: TGTGCCAGCAGCTTGGGGCTAGCGGGAGTCTACGAGCAGTACTTC. The V call is TRBV5-5, the J call TRBJ2-7, with TRBD2 matching over 10 bases. This CDR3 contains 15 residues. CDR1 is SGHKS, CDR2 YYEKEE, per germline (reference sequence). With V trimmed by 0 bases and J by 3 bases, 3 bases remained unmatched.

This sequence joins TRBV6-6 and TRBJ2-3, with TRBD2 matching 13 bases. CDR3 size: 16 residues. J lost 4 bases, V lost 6 bases, and 7 bases had no gene match. CDR1 and CDR2 from the germline V gene are MNHNY and SVGAGI (reference sequence). Here the CDR3 reads CASSQGLAGSADTQYF. CDR3 sequence (DNA): TGTGCCAGCAGCCAGGGACTAGCGGGATCAGCAGATACGCAGTATTTT.

The V call is TRBV28, the J call TRBJ1-2, with D tentatively TRBD1 (6 bases). The V and J ends lost 2 bases and 6 bases respectively, with 16 bases between them. CDR3 length: 15 amino acids. Germline loops: CDR1 MDHEN, CDR2 SYDVKM. The CDR3 region has the DNA TGTGCCAGCAGTTTAGGGGACACATCCTCAGATGGCTACACCTTC. It translates to CASSLGDTSSDGYTF.

The table lists this clone with a count of one. The rearrangement links TRBV18 to TRBJ2-1; D remains unclear. Trimming removed 3 bases at V and 0 bases at J, with 12 bases between. The CDR3 covers 16 residues. The germline V gene encodes CDR1 KGHSH and CDR2 LQKENI. For the CDR3, the DNA is TGTGCCAGCTCACCTTGGTCGGAACCCTCCTACAATGAGCAGTTCTTC. It specifies CASSPWSEPSYNEQFF.

The chain links TRBV6-5 to TRBJ1-1; 8 positions match TRBD1. Germline-derived CDR1 and CDR2 are MNHEY and SVGAGI. CDR3 size: 13 residues. With 5 bases clipped from V and 4 bases from J, the junction kept 3 bases outside the gene matches. The chain's CDR3 is CASSETGATEAFF. DNA of the CDR3: TGTGCCAGCAGTGAGACAGGGGCCACTGAAGCTTTCTTT.